This passage covers 10 T cell receptor beta chains from one sample sequenced in a study of identical twins listed by TCRdb under 2016. Receptors were amplified or captured by 5' RACE. The sequencer listed for this sample is Illumina HiSeq 2000. TCRdb handled the public reads itself, with Q25 trimming in fastp and clone calling in MiXCR, and kept productive beta chains. For every CDR3 protein sequence, its rows merge into one entry that carries the most common genes and DNA. The sample records under 500,000 distinct CDR3 sequences, 14% of which are singletons. Clones ranked in the top ten supply approximately 0.9% of the sample. These same records also appear under a second study, on yellow fever vaccine responses in identical twins.

The sample taken for sequencing was CD4+ T cells sorted from blood. The receptors here all came from a woman between 18 and 29 years old in good health.

The CDR3 spells CASSKTTGREKLFF. In nucleotides, the CDR3 is TGTGCCAGCAGTAAAACGACGGGACGCGAAAAACTGTTTTTT. This chain uses TRBV12-3 or TRBV12-4 with TRBJ1-4; D may be TRBD1 (5 bases). V was shortened by 5 bases and J by 8 bases, with 15 bases between the two germline ends. The CDR3 is 14 residues long.

The rearrangement uses TRBV27 and TRBJ2-7; D ambiguous. Trimming removed 3 bases from V and 5 bases from J, with 8 bases in between. The CDR3 spans 12 residues. Looked up from germline, CDR1 is MNHEY and CDR2 is SMNVEV (reference sequence). The DNA of the CDR3 is TGTGCCAGCAGTTTCTTGAGGAACGAGCAGTACTTC. It encodes CASSFLRNEQYF.

As DNA, the CDR3 is TGCAGTGCTAGAGATTGGGCGAGGAATCAAGAGACCCAGTACTTC. Translation gives CSARDWARNQETQYF. The chain couples TRBV20-1 to TRBJ2-5; D is unresolved. V shed 0 bases and J shed 2 bases, with 13 bases lying between them. Germline V gene data show CDR1 as DFQATT and CDR2 as SNEGSKA (reference sequence). This CDR3 comprises 15 residues.

This clonotype occurred a few times. The genes are TRBV10-3 and TRBJ2-7; D not resolved. This CDR3 is 12 amino acids long. Trimming removed 2 bases from V and 3 bases from J, with 5 bases in between. Per germline, CDR1 ENHRY and CDR2 SYGVKD. CDR3 protein: CAISEKGYEQYF. The CDR3 DNA reads as TGTGCCATCAGTGAGAAAGGCTACGAGCAGTACTTC.

In its sample, this clonotype was seen a few times. V and J are TRBV20-1 and TRBJ1-5; weak D call: TRBD1 (6 bases). V lost 6 bases and J 3 bases, leaving 9 bases between the germline ends. CDR3 size: 12 residues. Germline CDR1 DFQATT, CDR2 SNEGSKA (reference sequence). The CDR3 sequence: CSARTVNQPQHF. DNA for the CDR3: TGCAGTGCGAGGACAGTCAATCAGCCCCAGCATTTT.

The chain is built from TRBV5-4 and TRBJ2-5; D gene uncertain. V lost 4 bases, J lost 3 bases, and 10 bases lay in between. This CDR3 is built from 13 residues. CDR1 and CDR2 (germline): SGHNT, YYREEE (reference sequence). As DNA, the CDR3 is TGTGCCAGCAGCACCGGCATAAAAGAGACCCAGTACTTC. The encoded protein is CASSTGIKETQYF.

Ten or more counts support this clonotype. The V and J genes are TRBV5-1 and TRBJ1-6, with TRBD1 matching 7 bases. The junction had 5 bases not matched to a gene; V was cut back by 2 bases and J by 3 bases. The CDR3 spans 16 residues. Looked up from germline, CDR1 is SGHRS and CDR2 is YFSETQ. CDR3 residues: CASSFTGANYNSPLHF. CDR3 nucleotides: TGCGCCAGCAGCTTTACAGGGGCGAACTATAATTCACCCCTCCACTTT.

This clonotype appeared a few times. The chain recombines TRBV5-6 with TRBJ2-1, with D perhaps being TRBD1 or TRBD2 (8 bases each). Germline assignment: CDR1 SGHDT and CDR2 YYEEEE. The CDR3 contains 15 residues. V was shortened by 4 bases and J by 4 bases, with 15 bases between the two germline ends. As DNA, the CDR3 is TGTGCCAGCAGCCCGGGAGGGGACAGGTACAATGAGCAGTTCTTC. Its translation is CASSPGGDRYNEQFF.

The table lists this clonotype with many counts. The chain has TRBV5-1 and TRBJ2-3, with D tentatively TRBD2 (5 bases). Between the trimmed V and J ends, which lost 4 bases and 0 bases, there was a span of 12 bases. Germline CDR1 SGHRS, CDR2 YFSETQ. The CDR3 runs 15 residues. CDR3 loop: CASSPLGASTDTQYF. As DNA, the CDR3 is TGCGCCAGCAGCCCGTTGGGAGCTAGCACAGATACGCAGTATTTT.

The table lists this clonotype with a few counts. This rearrangement joins TRBV7-9 to TRBJ2-2; D call uncertain. The V and J ends lost 2 bases and 6 bases respectively, with 10 bases between them. CDR3 length: 14 amino acids. Germline values: CDR1 SEHNR, CDR2 FQNEAQ (reference sequence). CDR3 amino acids: CASSLITEAGELFF. CDR3 nucleotides: TGTGCCAGCAGCTTAATAACAGAAGCCGGGGAGCTGTTTTTT.